The clone carrying this T cell receptor (beta chain) was seen a handful of times. This sample was included in a study of T-cell memory formation after mild COVID-19. TCRdb reprocessed the 5' RACE reads with MiXCR, giving one entry per CDR3 protein. The table records about 170,000 distinct CDR3 sequences, roughly 13% of them present only once. The V gene lost 3 bases and the J gene lost 4 bases, with 15 bases spanning the gap. The germline gives CDR1 KGHSH, CDR2 LQKENI. The CDR3 is 15 amino acids. The sample taken for sequencing was PBMCs or a T cell subset sorted from them (not recorded which). The gene calls are TRBV18 and TRBJ1-2; TRBD1 might be the D (5 bases). This TCR was sampled from a man between 18 and 29 years old who had mild COVID-19 (a few samples of this study predate the infection). Cell type and time point are not known. The CDR3 sequence is CASSPTAREGYGYTF. The CDR3, as DNA: TGTGCCAGCTCACCGACCGCCAGGGAAGGCTATGGCTACACCTTC.